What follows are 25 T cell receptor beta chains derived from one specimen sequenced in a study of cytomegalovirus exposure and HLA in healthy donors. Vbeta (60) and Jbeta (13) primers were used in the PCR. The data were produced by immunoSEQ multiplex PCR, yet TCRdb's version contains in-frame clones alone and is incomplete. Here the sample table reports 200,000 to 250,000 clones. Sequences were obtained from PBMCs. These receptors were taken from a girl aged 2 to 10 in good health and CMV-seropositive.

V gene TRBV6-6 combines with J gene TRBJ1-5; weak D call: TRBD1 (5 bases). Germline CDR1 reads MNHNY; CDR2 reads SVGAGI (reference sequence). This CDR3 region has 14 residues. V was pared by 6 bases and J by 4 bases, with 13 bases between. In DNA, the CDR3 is TGTGCCAGCAGCCGCCCCGGGGGGAATCAGCCCCAGCATTTT. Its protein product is CASSRPGGNQPQHF.

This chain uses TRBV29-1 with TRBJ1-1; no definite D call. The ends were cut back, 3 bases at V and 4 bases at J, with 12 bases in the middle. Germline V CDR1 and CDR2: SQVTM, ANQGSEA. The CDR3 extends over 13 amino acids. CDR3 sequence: CSVDGYSVTEAFF. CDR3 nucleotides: TGCAGCGTTGATGGTTACAGTGTCACTGAAGCTTTCTTT.

The CDR3 protein is CASSPPTGENTEAFF. The CDR3 coding sequence is TGTGCCAGCAGCCCGCCAACCGGGGAGAACACTGAAGCTTTCTTT. The V gene is TRBV14, the J gene TRBJ1-1; D gene ambiguous. The germline V and J ends were trimmed by 4 bases and 1 base, with 13 bases remaining between them. CDR1 and CDR2 from the germline V gene are SGHDN and FVKESK. The CDR3 is made up of 15 amino acids. The entire variable domain, with the rest obtained from reference TRBV14 and TRBJ1-1, is as follows: EAGVTQFPSHSVIEKGQTVTLRCDPISGHDNLYWYRRVMGKEIKFLLHFVKESKQDESGMPNNRFLAERTGGTYSTLKVQPAELEDSGVYFCASSPPTGENTEAFFGQGTRLTVV.

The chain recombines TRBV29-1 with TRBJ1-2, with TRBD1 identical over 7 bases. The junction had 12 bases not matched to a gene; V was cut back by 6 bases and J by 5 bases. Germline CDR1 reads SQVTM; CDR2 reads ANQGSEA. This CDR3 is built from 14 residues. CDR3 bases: TGCAGCGTGGGCCGGGAGGGACAGATATATGGCTACACCTTC. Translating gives CSVGREGQIYGYTF.

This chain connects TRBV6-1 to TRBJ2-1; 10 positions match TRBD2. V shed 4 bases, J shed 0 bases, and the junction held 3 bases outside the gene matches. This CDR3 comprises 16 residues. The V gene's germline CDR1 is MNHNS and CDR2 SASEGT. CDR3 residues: CASSGIAGGSYNEQFF. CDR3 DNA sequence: TGTGCCAGCAGTGGGATAGCGGGGGGCTCCTACAATGAGCAGTTCTTC.

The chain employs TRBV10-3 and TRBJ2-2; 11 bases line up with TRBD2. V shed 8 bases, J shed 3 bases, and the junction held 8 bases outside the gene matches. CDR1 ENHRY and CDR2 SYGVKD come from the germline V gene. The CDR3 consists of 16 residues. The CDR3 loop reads CAIPIAGGRDTGELFF. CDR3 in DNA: TGTGCCATCCCTATAGCGGGAGGGCGTGACACCGGGGAGCTGTTTTTT.

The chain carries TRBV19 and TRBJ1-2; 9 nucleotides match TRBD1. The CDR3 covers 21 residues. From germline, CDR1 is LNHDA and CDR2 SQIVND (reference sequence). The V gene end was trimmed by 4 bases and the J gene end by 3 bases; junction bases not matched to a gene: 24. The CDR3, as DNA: TGTGCCAGTAGTAGCTTTCGGGACAGGGCCGAAACACCCTATGTCGACTATGGCTACACCTTC. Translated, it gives CASSSFRDRAETPYVDYGYTF. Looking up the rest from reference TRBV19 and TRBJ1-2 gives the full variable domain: DGGITQSPKYLFRKEGQNVTLSCEQNLNHDAMYWYRQDPGQGLRLIYYSQIVNDFQKGDIAEGYSVSREKKESFPLTVTSAQKNPTAFYLCASSSFRDRAETPYVDYGYTFGSGTRLTVV.

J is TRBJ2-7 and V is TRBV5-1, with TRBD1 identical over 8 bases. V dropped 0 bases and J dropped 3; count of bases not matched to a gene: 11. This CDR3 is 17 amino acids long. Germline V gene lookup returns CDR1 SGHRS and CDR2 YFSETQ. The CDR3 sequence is CASSLAVQGGIFYEQYF. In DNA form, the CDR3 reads TGCGCCAGCAGCTTGGCGGTACAGGGGGGAATATTCTACGAGCAGTACTTC.

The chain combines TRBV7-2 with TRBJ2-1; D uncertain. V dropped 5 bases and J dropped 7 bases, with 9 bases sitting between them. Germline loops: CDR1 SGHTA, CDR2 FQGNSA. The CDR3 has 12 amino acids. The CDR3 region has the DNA TGTGCCAGCAGCCGGTGGAGAAATGAGCAGTTCTTC. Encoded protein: CASSRWRNEQFF. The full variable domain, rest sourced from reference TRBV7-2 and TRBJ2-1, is GAGVSQSPSNKVTEKGKDVELRCDPISGHTALYWYRQSLGQGLEFLIYFQGNSAPDKSGLPSDRFSAERTGGSVSTLTIQRTQQEDSAVYLCASSRWRNEQFFGPGTRLTVL.

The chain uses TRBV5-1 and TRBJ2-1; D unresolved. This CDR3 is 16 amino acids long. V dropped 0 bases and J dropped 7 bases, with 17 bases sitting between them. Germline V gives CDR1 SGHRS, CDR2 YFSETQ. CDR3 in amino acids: CASSLVFQVSKNEQFF. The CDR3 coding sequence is TGCGCCAGCAGCTTGGTGTTTCAGGTGTCAAAAAATGAGCAGTTCTTC. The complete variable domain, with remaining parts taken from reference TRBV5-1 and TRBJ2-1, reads KAGVTQTPRYLIKTRGQQVTLSCSPISGHRSVSWYQQTPGQGLQFLFEYFSETQRNKGNFPGRFSGRQFSNSRSEMNVSTLELGDSALYLCASSLVFQVSKNEQFFGPGTRLTVL.

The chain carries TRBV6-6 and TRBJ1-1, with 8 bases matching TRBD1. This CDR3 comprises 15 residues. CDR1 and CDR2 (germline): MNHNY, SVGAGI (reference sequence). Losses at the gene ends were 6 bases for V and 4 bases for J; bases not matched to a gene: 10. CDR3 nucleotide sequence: TGTGCCAGCAGGCGGGGACAGGAGTCCCTCACTGAAGCTTTCTTT. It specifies CASRRGQESLTEAFF.

The CDR3 loop reads CASSDIRRSGANVLTF. The CDR3 DNA reads as TGTGCCAGCAGTGATATAAGGAGATCTGGGGCCAACGTCCTGACTTTC. V is TRBV6-4 and J is TRBJ2-6; D gene ambiguous. Germline values: CDR1 MRHNA, CDR2 SNTAGT. Trimming pared 3 bases from V and 1 base from J, leaving 10 bases between. The CDR3 totals 16 residues.

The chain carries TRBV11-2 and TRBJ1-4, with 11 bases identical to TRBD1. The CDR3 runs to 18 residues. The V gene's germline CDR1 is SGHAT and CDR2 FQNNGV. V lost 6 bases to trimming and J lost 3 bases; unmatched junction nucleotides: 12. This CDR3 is CASSQTPGQGDSNEKLFF. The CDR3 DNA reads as TGTGCCAGCAGTCAAACCCCGGGACAGGGGGACTCTAATGAAAAACTGTTTTTT.

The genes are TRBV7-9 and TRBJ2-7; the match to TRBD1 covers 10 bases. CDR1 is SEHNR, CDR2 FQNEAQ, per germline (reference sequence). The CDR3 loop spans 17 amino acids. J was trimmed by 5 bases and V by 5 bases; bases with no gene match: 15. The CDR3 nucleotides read TGTGCCAGCAGCGTCGGGACAGGGGATAGGATGATGGACGAGCAGTACTTC. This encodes CASSVGTGDRMMDEQYF.

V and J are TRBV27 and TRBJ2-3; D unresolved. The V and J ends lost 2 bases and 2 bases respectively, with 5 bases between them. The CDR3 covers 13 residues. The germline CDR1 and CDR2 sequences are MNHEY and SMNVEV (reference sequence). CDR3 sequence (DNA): TGTGCCAGCAGTTTAGGCCCCACAGATACGCAGTATTTT. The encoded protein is CASSLGPTDTQYF.

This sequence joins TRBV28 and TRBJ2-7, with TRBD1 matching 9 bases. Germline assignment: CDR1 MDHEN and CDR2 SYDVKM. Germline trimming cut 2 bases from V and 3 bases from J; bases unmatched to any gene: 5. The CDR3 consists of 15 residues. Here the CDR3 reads CASSLVGQGNYEQYF. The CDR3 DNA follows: TGTGCCAGCAGTTTAGTAGGACAGGGGAACTACGAGCAGTACTTC. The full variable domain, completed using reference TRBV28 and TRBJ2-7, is DVKVTQSSRYLVKRTGEKVFLECVQDMDHENMFWYRQDPGLGLRLIYFSYDVKMKEKGDIPEGYSVSREKKERFSLILESASTNQTSMYLCASSLVGQGNYEQYFGPGTRLTVT.

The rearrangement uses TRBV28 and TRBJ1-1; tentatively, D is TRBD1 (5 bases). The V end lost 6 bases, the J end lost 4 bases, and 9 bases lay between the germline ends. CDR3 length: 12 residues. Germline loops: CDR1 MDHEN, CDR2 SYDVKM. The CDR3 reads CASRITGTEAFF. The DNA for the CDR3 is TGTGCCAGCAGGATAACAGGCACTGAAGCTTTCTTT.

CDR3: CASSLGGQGVYEQYF. For the CDR3, the DNA is TGCGCCAGCAGCTTGGGCGGACAGGGTGTGTACGAGCAGTACTTC. The chain has TRBV5-1 and TRBJ2-7, with 8 nucleotides matching TRBD1. With 0 bases clipped from V and 4 bases from J, the junction kept 6 bases outside the gene matches. Germline V gene data show CDR1 as SGHRS and CDR2 as YFSETQ. The CDR3 is 15 amino acids.

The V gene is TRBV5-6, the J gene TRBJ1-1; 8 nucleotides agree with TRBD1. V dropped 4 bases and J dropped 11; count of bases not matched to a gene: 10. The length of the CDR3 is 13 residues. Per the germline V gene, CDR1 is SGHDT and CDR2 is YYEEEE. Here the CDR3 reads CASSIWTGRAAFF. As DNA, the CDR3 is TGTGCCAGCAGCATCTGGACAGGGAGGGCGGCTTTCTTT.

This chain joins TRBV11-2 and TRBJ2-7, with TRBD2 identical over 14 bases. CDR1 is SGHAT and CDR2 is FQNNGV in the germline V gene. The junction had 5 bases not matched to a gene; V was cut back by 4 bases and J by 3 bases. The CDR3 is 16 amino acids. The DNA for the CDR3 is TGTGCCAGCAGCTGGGGACTAGCGGGAGTTAGCTACGAGCAGTACTTC. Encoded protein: CASSWGLAGVSYEQYF.

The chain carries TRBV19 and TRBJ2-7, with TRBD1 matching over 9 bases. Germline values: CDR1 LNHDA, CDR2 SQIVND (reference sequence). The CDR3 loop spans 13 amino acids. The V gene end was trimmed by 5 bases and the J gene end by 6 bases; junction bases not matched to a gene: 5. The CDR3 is CASSPWTGVEQYF. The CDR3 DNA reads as TGTGCCAGTAGTCCCTGGACAGGGGTCGAGCAGTACTTC.

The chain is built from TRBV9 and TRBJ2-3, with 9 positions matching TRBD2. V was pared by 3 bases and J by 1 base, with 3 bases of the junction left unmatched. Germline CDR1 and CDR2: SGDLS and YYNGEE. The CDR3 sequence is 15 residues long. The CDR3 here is CASSDSGSGTDTQYF. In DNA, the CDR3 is TGTGCCAGCAGCGATAGCGGGAGTGGCACAGATACGCAGTATTTT. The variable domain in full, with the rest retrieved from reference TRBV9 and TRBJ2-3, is DSGVTQTPKHLITATGQRVTLRCSPRSGDLSVYWYQQSLDQGLQFLIQYYNGEERAKGNILERFSAQQFPDLHSELNLSSLELGDSALYFCASSDSGSGTDTQYFGPGTRLTVL.

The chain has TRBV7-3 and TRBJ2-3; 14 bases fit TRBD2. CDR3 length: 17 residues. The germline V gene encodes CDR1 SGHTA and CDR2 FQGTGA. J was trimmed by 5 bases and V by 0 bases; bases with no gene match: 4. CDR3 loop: CASSLTGLAGGVDTQYF. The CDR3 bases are TGTGCCAGCAGCTTAACCGGACTAGCGGGAGGAGTAGATACGCAGTATTTT.

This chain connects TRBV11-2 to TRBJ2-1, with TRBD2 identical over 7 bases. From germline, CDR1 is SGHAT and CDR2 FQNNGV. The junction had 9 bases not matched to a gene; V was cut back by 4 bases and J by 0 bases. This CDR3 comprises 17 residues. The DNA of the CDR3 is TGTGCCAGCAGCTGGAGCGGGACGGAAAGCTCCTACAATGAGCAGTTCTTC. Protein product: CASSWSGTESSYNEQFF.

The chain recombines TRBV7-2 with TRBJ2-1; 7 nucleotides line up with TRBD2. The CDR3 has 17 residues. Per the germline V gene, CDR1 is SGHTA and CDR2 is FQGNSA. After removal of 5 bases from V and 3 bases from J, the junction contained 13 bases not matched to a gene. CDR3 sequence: CASSPSTSRFYYNEQFF. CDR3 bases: TGTGCCAGCAGCCCCTCGACTAGCCGCTTCTACTACAATGAGCAGTTCTTC.